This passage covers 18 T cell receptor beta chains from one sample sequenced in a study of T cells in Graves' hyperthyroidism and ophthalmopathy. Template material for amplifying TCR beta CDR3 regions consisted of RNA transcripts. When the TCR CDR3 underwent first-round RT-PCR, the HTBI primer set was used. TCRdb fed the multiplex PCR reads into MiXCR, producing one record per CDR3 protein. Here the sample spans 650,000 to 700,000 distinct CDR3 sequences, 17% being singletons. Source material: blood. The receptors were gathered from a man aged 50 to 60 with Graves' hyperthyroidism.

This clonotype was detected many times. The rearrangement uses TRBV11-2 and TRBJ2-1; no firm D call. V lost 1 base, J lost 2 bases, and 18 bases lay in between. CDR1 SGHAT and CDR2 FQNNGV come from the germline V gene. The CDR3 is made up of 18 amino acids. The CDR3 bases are TGTGCCAGCAGCTTAGCCACCTCCCCTTCAGAAACCTACAATGAGCAGTTCTTC. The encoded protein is CASSLATSPSETYNEQFF.

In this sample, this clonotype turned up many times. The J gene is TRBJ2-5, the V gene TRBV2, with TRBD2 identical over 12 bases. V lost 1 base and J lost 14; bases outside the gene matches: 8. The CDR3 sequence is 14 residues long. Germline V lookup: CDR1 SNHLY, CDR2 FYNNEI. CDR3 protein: CASSEGLAGAPCYF. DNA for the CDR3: TGTGCCAGCAGTGAAGGACTAGCGGGAGCTCCTTGCTACTTC.

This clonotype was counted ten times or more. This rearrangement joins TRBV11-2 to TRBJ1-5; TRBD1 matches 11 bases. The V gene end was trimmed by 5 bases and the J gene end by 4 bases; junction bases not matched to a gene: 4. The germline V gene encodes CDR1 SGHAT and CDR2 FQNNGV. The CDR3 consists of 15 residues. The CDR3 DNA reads TGTGCCAGCAGCCTCGGGACAGGGGGAAATCAGCCCCAGCATTTT. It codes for CASSLGTGGNQPQHF. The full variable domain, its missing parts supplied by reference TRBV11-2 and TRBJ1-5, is EAGVAQSPRYKIIEKRQSVAFWCNPISGHATLYWYQQILGQGPKLLIQFQNNGVVDDSQLPKDRFSAERLKGVDSTLKIQPAKLEDSAVYLCASSLGTGGNQPQHFGDGTRLSIL.

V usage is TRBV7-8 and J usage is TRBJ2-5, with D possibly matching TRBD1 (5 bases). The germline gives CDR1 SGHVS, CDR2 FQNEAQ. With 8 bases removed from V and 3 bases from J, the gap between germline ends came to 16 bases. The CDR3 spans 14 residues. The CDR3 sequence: CASSPPGREETQYF. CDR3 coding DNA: TGTGCCAGCTCACCCCCGGGCAGGGAAGAGACCCAGTACTTC.

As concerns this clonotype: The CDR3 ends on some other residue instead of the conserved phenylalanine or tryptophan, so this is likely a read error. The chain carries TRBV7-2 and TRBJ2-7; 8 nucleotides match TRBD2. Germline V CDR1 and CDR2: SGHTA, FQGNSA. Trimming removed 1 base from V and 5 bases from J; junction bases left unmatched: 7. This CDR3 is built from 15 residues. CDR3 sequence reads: CASSLGAGEGNEQYL. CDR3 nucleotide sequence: TGTGCCAGCAGCTTAGGAGCGGGAGAAGGCAACGAGCAGTACCTC.

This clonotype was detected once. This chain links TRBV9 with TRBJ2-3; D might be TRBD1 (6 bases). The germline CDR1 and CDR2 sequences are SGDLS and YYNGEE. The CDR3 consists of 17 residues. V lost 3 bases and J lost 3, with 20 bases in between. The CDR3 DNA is TGTGCCAGCAGCGCCCCCGGGACACGCACAGGGACAGATACGCAGTATTTT. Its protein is CASSAPGTRTGTDTQYF.

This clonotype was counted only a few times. The DNA of the CDR3 is TGCGCCAGCAGTGAGGGGTATCAGCCCCAGCATTTT. It specifies CASSEGYQPQHF. The V and J genes are TRBV10-2 and TRBJ1-5, with D unresolved. V lost 2 bases and J lost 5, with 4 bases in between. The germline V gene encodes CDR1 WSHSY and CDR2 SAAADI. The CDR3 consists of 12 residues.

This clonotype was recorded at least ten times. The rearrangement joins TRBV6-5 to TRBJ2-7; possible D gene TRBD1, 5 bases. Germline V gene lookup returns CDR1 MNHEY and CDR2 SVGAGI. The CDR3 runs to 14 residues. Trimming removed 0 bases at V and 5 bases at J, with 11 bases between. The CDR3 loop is CASSYSGPGNEQYF. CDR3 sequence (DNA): TGTGCCAGCAGTTACTCGGGGCCAGGGAACGAGCAGTACTTC.

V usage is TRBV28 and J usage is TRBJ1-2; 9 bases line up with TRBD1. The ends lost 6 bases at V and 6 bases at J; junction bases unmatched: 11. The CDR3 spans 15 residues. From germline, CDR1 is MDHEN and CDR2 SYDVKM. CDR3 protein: CASRTGGVETDGYTF. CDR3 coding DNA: TGTGCCAGCAGGACAGGGGGGGTGGAGACGGATGGCTACACCTTC.

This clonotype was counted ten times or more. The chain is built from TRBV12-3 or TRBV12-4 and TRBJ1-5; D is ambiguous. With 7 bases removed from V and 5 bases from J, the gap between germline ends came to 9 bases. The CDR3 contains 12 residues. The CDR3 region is CASTYSDQPQHF. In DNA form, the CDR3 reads TGTGCCAGCACGTACTCGGATCAGCCCCAGCATTTT.

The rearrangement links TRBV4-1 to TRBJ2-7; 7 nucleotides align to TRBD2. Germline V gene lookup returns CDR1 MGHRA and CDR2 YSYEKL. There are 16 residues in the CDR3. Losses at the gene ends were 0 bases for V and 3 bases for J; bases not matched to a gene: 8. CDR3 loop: CASSQDVAGSNYEQYF. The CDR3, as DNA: TGCGCCAGCAGCCAAGACGTAGCGGGTTCAAACTACGAGCAGTACTTC.

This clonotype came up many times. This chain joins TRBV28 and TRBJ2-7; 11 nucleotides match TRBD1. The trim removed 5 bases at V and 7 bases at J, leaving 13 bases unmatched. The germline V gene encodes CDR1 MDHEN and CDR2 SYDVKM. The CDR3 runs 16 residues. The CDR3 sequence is CASSTYTLGTGGEQYF. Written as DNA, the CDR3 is TGTGCCAGCAGTACCTATACTCTCGGGACAGGGGGGGAGCAGTACTTC.

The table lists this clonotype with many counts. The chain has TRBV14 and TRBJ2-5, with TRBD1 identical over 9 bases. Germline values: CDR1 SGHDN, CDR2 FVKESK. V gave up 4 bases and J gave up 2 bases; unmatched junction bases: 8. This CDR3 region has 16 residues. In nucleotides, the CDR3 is TGTGCCAGCAGCCCGACCGGGACAGGGATTCAAGAGACCCAGTACTTC. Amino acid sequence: CASSPTGTGIQETQYF. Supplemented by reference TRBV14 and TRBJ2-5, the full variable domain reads EAGVTQFPSHSVIEKGQTVTLRCDPISGHDNLYWYRRVMGKEIKFLLHFVKESKQDESGMPNNRFLAERTGGTYSTLKVQPAELEDSGVYFCASSPTGTGIQETQYFGPGTRLLVL.

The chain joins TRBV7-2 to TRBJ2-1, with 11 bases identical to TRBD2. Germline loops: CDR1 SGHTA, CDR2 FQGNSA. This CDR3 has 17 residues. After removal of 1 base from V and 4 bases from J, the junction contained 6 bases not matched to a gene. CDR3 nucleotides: TGTGCCAGCAGCTTAGTACTAGCGGGAGACCGATACAATGAGCAGTTCTTC. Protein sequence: CASSLVLAGDRYNEQFF.

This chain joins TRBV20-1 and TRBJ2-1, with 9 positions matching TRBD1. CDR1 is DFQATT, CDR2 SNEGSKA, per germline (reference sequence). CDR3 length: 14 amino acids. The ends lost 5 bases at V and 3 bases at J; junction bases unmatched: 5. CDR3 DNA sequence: TGCAGTGCTTTGGACAGGGGCGACTACAATGAGCAGTTCTTC. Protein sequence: CSALDRGDYNEQFF.

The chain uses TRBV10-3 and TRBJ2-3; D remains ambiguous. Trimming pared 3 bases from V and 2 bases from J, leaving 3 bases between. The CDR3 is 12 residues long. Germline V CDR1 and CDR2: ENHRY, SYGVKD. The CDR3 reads CAISELTDTQYF. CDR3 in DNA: TGTGCCATCAGTGAACTCACAGATACGCAGTATTTT.

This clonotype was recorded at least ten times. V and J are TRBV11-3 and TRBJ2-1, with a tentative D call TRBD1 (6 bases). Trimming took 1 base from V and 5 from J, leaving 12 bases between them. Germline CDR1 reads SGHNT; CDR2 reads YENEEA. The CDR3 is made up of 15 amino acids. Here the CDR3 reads CASSLAQGPNNEQFF. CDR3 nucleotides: TGTGCCAGCAGCTTAGCCCAGGGGCCCAACAATGAGCAGTTCTTC.

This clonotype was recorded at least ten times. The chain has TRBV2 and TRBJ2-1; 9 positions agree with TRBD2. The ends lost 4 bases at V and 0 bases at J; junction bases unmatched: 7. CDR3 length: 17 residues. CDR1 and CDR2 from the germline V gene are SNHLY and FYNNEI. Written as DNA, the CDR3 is TGTGCCAGCAGTGGGATAGCGGGAGACTCCTCCTACAATGAGCAGTTCTTC. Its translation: CASSGIAGDSSYNEQFF.